The sequence of this T cell receptor (beta chain) was determined in a study of T cells in Graves' hyperthyroidism and ophthalmopathy. There were TCR beta CDR3 regions amplified from RNA transcripts. The HTBI set primed first-round TCR CDR3 RT-PCR. TCRdb analysed the multiplex PCR reads with MiXCR anew, one entry per CDR3 protein. Here the sample spans about 580,000 distinct CDR3 sequences, roughly 46% being singletons. Germline CDR1 reads SQVTM; CDR2 reads ANQGSEA. This CDR3 contains 16 residues. Unmatched junction bases numbered 12, after V lost 4 bases and J lost 6 bases. This sequence was found in a woman between 18 and 30 years old with Graves' hyperthyroidism. V and J are TRBV29-1 and TRBJ2-2, with 9 bases aligning to TRBD1. The source material was peripheral blood or thyroid tissue (not recorded which). The CDR3 is CSVAIRGTGFPGELFF. CDR3 nucleotides: TGCAGCGTTGCAATCCGAGGGACAGGGTTCCCCGGGGAGCTGTTTTTT.